This T cell receptor beta chain was sequenced for a study of cytomegalovirus exposure and HLA in healthy donors (dated by TCRdb to the late 2010s). A note on the overall study: According to an earlier analysis of 587 of the donors, about 190 million T cells yielded 120 million or so unique TCR beta sequences and around 280 Gb of sequence data. Both class I and class II loci were covered by HLA typing, at four-digit resolution. On average, around 240,000 unique TCR beta nucleotide sequences were sequenced per donor among roughly 430 genotyped donors of the cohort, with 15% to 20% of those sequences being non-productive. An early release that covered 500 to 800 HLA-typed donors contained 250 to 350 gigabases of sequencing data and around 85 million unique TCR sequences. Of the roughly 400 genotyped donors, around 81% fell in the genetic ancestry cluster associated with self-reported Caucasian donors. The number of donors typed differed by locus, with 629-630 for A, B, C, DRB1 and DQB1, roughly 520 for DQA1, 600 to 610 for DPA1, and around 450 for DPB1. The study aimed to test whether signatures of past pathogen exposure could be identified by cataloging public T cell receptors. In addition to the first cohort of 650 to 750 subjects, a separate validation cohort of some 120 different subjects was used. In a later analysis, previously published TCR beta repertoires from several hundred donors were re-analyzed and high-resolution HLA genotyping was added so that TCR occurrence patterns could be studied. Rather than drawing on any new phenotypic data, the later analysis identified candidate immune exposures from TCR beta sequences and the way those sequences occurred across donors. Every repertoire in the discovery cohort had been generated on one and the same sequencing platform. Alongside the repertoire data, information on donor age, sex, ethnicity and CMV serostatus was compiled. A handful of DR-DQ haplotypes were handled as single units for association and clustering because linkage in the cohort was strong. To predict cytomegalovirus infection status, the study brought together high-throughput TCR immunosequencing, statistical association of individual TCRs with disease status, and machine learning. The T cell repertoires of several hundred subjects were profiled by immunosequencing and related to cytomegalovirus serostatus. An earlier analysis of roughly 600 of the donors used high-throughput TCR beta sequencing to judge whether each TCR beta V gene segment behaved as functional or pseudogenic. Genome-wide SNP genotypes for about 60% of the 666 donors were used in a later genetic analysis, which treated that subset as a discovery cohort.

Library prep was done by the immunoSEQ multiplex PCR assay. The multiplex PCR relied on a mix of 60 forward primers for TCR Vbeta segments and 13 reverse primers for TCR Jbeta segments. Amplification of the CDR3 region of rearranged TCR beta genes was performed with a multiplex PCR assay on genomic DNA. The amplified TCR beta libraries were sequenced on the Illumina HiSeq System as 87-base-pair reads. The original pipeline was this. In a later analysis, some 80 million unique TCR beta chains were counted across the roughly 670 repertoires, and approximately 11 million of these chains were shared by at least two donors. Raw reads were error-corrected and collapsed into unique sequences with a nearest-neighbor algorithm that merged closely related sequences to remove PCR and sequencing errors. Alignment of CDR3 sequences to IMGT reference sequences was used to assign V, D and J gene segments. For a sequence to be retained, at least a six-nucleotide match to both a V gene segment and a J gene segment was required. A rearrangement was called productive if the CDR3 had no stop codons and remained in frame with V and J, and every other rearrangement was called non-productive. CDR3 was defined according to IMGT convention as the region running from the second conserved V-encoded cysteine to the conserved J-encoded phenylalanine. In an earlier analysis of more than 550 of the donors, sequences lacking an unambiguous match to a single V gene segment were excluded. An earlier analysis of roughly 590 of the donors called V segments functional above 56.7% productive rearrangements and segregating when the between-donor standard deviation exceeded 5%. A statistical classification framework was built for diagnosing cytomegalovirus status from the catalog of TCR beta chain sequences. A later analysis assigned V and J genes by comparing TCR nucleotide sequences with IMGT/GENE-DB human TR gene sequences. In a later analysis, CDR3 sequences and most-parsimonious VDJ recombination scenarios were assigned using the TCRdist pipeline. In a later analysis, every TCR beta chain was defined by the combination of its CDR3 amino acid sequence and its V-gene family, and reads without a unique V-gene family were dropped. As a way to deal with suspected cross-contamination and a sequencing artifact, a later analysis dropped 450 to 600 nucleotide sequences that were highly shared and had low generation probability. In a later analysis, a clonal expansion index for each public chain was calculated from normalized within-repertoire ranks of inferred template counts. In a later analysis, generation probabilities were computed with a VDJ recombination model fitted to out-of-frame rearrangements, and the resulting probabilities were checked against IGoR. In a later analysis, TCR-TCR, TCR-HLA and TCR-CMV co-occurrence was scored with hypergeometric tests, and a repertoire-size bias correction was applied to TCR pairs. To estimate false discovery rates, a later analysis permuted the HLA or CMV assignments 20 times. In a later analysis, co-occurring TCRs were grouped using DBSCAN, with TCRdist sequence similarity added in when clustering inside HLA-allele-positive subsets. Repertoires with fewer than 30,000 or more than 120,000 public chains were left out of co-occurrence clustering, as were several repertoires with anomalous nucleotide sharing. This is the immuneACCESS table as TCRdb keeps it, with only in-frame sequences that have V and J called. A part of the clones is gone; compared with another copy, unresolved V genes explain less than half, and the rest is unexplained. That table is the source of V, J and clone size, and D and trimming were worked out from the DNA. The sample table shows approximately 120,000 clones, and around 76% are seen once. The ten most abundant clones make up around 12% of the sample.

CDR1 is given as SGHAT and CDR2 as FQDESV, both from the germline V gene (reference sequence). Reading from cysteine to phenylalanine, the CDR3 counts 15 amino acids. CDR3 DNA is the only sequence kept; it has 45 bases, read in frame from the first base. Trimming removed 4 bases from V and 4 bases from J; the gene matches leave 8 bases unexplained. Broader findings and caveats from the paper: Sequencing depth was assumed to be roughly uniform across donors in the presence/absence analyses, though that assumption may not hold. A further reported finding was that TCR beta sequences accurately predicted the HLA-A and HLA-B alleles for most subjects in the first cohort. According to a later analysis, parvovirus B19, influenza, CMV and Epstein-Barr virus appeared linked to several top co-occurrence clusters. A later analysis associated some 17,000 TCR beta sequences with specific HLA alleles at a false discovery rate of 0.05. In a later analysis, the rate of TCR association differed among HLA loci, with DRB1 alleles having the most associated TCRs and HLA-C alleles having the fewest. Linkage disequilibrium might explain the correlated functional status among segregating V segments, but an unknown experimental factor could not be ruled out. Seventeen rarely observed V segments, including chromosome 9 orphons, were excluded from the earlier analysis of about 600 of the donors because counts were too low. V-gene and J-gene trimming of TCR beta chains was associated with a missense DCLRE1C variant in a later genetic analysis, and the association was replicated in an independent cohort. The authors suggested that the approach could potentially be extended to other disease states and immunological phenotypes. Some IMGT-functional V segments, including TRBV6-2 and TRBV6-3, could not be distinguished by the 87-base-pair reads and were therefore excluded. According to a later analysis, most CMV-associated TCR beta chains appeared to be HLA-restricted, and the HLA associations seemed to be driven largely by CMV exposure. In this cohort, only TCR beta chains were sequenced, and detectable features were limited by the absence of alpha or paired-chain data. Cytomegalovirus status was reported to be diagnosed by the classifier with high specificity and sensitivity in both the original and validation cohorts. The sequencing pipeline was judged likely to have produced a cluster of highly shared sequence variants as a technical artifact. In vitro tests confirmed that a few of the cytomegalovirus-associated TCR beta chains recognize cytomegalovirus antigens. Compared with equally common non-associated chains, HLA-associated TCR beta chains in a later analysis were more clonally expanded and had lower generation probabilities. A later genetic analysis reported fewer N-insertions in productive TCRs among donors in an Asian-associated ancestry cluster than the approximately 670-donor mean. In an earlier analysis of more than 450 of the donors, most TCR beta V segments were observed in productive rearrangements about 87% or about 30% of the time, broadly matching IMGT annotations. HLA typing was unavailable for some donors at each locus, so association tests used only the typed subset. Across donors, most TCR sequences were observed very rarely, whereas some public TCRs were present in many individuals. The study gave a list of 150 to 200 TCR beta chains associated with cytomegalovirus. Strong co-occurrence of HLA alleles, especially DR and DQ, made assigning TCR associations to individual alleles difficult. For the cohort, immune exposure information was limited to CMV serostatus.

This clone was picked up one time. Its antigen is currently not known. It has no much larger one-base neighbor in the sample; base qualities were not kept. The cohort comprised more than 550 healthy bone marrow donors. All cohort members were sampled while nominally healthy, although unrecorded immune exposures were likely present. The donor was CMV seropositive and belonged to the group of about 290 seropositive cohort members. A peripheral blood sample was collected from each donor, and TCR beta sequencing was performed on peripheral blood mononuclear cells. The Qiagen DNeasy Blood Extraction Kit was used to extract genomic DNA from the blood cell samples.

The sequence links TRBV11-1 to TRBJ2-7, and 9 bases in between align with TRBD1. The sequence came from a middle-aged woman in good health and CMV-seropositive. Sequencing was done on a sample of PBMCs. CDR3 reads: CASSSAGTGKYEQYF. The nucleotides read TGTGCCAGCAGCTCAGCCGGGACAGGGAAATACGAGCAGTACTTC.